The source of this T cell receptor beta chain is a study of blood T cell repertoires in COVID-19. Whole-study context: Acute-phase and convalescent COVID-19 samples originated in the United States, Italy and Spain. Sources were T cells, B-cell-depleted T cells, or PBMCs; the material itself was cDNA or gDNA.

The CDR3 is made up of 15 amino acids. V shed 3 bases and J 7 bases; nucleotides not matched to a gene: 7. In germline, CDR1 is SGHVS, CDR2 FQNEAQ. In the source study's methods: Amplifying reference gene primers gave estimates of nucleated cell counts. Clones were read by immunoSEQ multiplex PCR, and TCRdb kept only the in-frame ones, dropping some. The V and J calls and clone size are taken from that table; D and trimming were inferred from the DNA. Found here are about 170,000 clones, over 80% of them singletons; the top ten hold 9.1%. The TCR sequence derives from a woman of 80 years or more with active or convalescent COVID-19. This chain connects TRBV7-8 to TRBJ2-2, with 8 nucleotides matching TRBD1. Specimen: peripheral blood. CDR3 nucleotides: TGTGCCAGCAGCTTGGCCGACAGGGGTAACGGGGAGCTGTTTTTT. Translation gives CASSLADRGNGELFF.